The TCR beta chain under discussion was sequenced for a study of T cells in Graves' hyperthyroidism and ophthalmopathy. Study results and limitations: Blood shared most expanded thyroid clonotypes above 0.001.

The authors took PBMCs from roughly 9.3 ml fresh peripheral blood. This clonotype was observed a handful of times. The antigen is not known. This CDR3 spans 14 amino acids. Losses at the gene ends were 7 bases for V and 1 base for J; bases not matched to a gene: 5. RNA transcripts served as the template for amplifying TCR beta CDR3 regions. With the HTBI primer set, the TCR CDR3 went through a first round of RT-PCR. Using its own MiXCR run on the multiplex PCR reads, TCRdb lists one record per CDR3 protein. The table shows about 400,000 distinct CDR3 sequences, with more than 12% occurring only once. V usage is TRBV12-3 or TRBV12-4 and J usage is TRBJ1-2; 8 nucleotides match TRBD1. Sequences were obtained from blood. The receptor comes from a middle-aged man with Graves' ophthalmopathy. The CDR3 here is CASKGTGVNYGYTF. In nucleotides, the CDR3 is TGTGCCAGCAAAGGGACAGGAGTTAACTATGGCTACACCTTC.